The 25 T cell receptor beta chains below come from one sample, sequenced in a study of Ad26.COV2.S vaccination and SARS-CoV-2 variants. The treatment was: about 20 received Ad26.COV2.S at low or high dose, single or two shots; roughly five received placebo; per-sample allocation not given. Day 63 after the first injection of vaccine or placebo was the sampling time. The protocol was immunoSEQ multiplex PCR, while the TCRdb copy is restricted to in-frame clones and leaves out a portion. The sample lists 430,000 or so clones, 89% occurring once. The source was peripheral blood, collected in a trial of Ad26.COV2.S vaccine versus placebo. The receptors were sampled from a person aged 18 to 59 who received the Ad26.COV2.S COVID-19 vaccine or a placebo.

The CDR3 reads CASSLVGPSYEQYV. The CDR3 region has the DNA TGCGCCAGCAGCTTGGTGGGACCCTCCTACGAGCAGTACGTC. J is TRBJ2-7 and V is TRBV5-1; D may correspond to TRBD1 or TRBD2 (5 bases each). This CDR3 region has 14 residues. Germline V CDR1 and CDR2: SGHRS, YFSETQ. The V gene lost 0 bases and the J gene lost 0 bases, with 7 bases spanning the gap.

The chain uses TRBV3-1 (or the pseudogene TRBV3-2) and TRBJ1-6; D is perhaps TRBD1 (5 bases). Germline V gives CDR1 LGHDT, CDR2 YNNKEL (reference sequence). The CDR3 runs to 16 residues. The V end was cut by 0 bases, the J end by 7 bases, with 13 bases between. The CDR3 reads CASSQEGDSWNSPLHF. CDR3 DNA sequence: TGTGCCAGCAGCCAAGAGGGCGACAGTTGGAATTCACCCCTCCACTTT.

V and J are TRBV6-5 and TRBJ1-6; D is unclear. The CDR3 contains 15 residues. Germline assignment: CDR1 MNHEY and CDR2 SVGAGI. V dropped 0 bases and J dropped 7 bases, with 10 bases sitting between them. CDR3 sequence reads: CASSYSQVFNSPLHF. The CDR3 bases are TGTGCCAGCAGTTACTCGCAGGTTTTCAATTCACCCCTCCACTTT.

The V call is TRBV19, the J call TRBJ2-6; no definite D call. V was clipped by 4 bases and J by 2 bases, with 6 bases between them. The CDR3 is 14 residues long. Germline values: CDR1 LNHDA, CDR2 SQIVND (reference sequence). CDR3 sequence reads: CASSKPPGANVLTF. For the CDR3, the DNA is TGTGCCAGTAGTAAACCCCCTGGGGCCAACGTCCTGACTTTC.

V and J are TRBV6-2 or TRBV6-3 and TRBJ2-1, with D possibly being TRBD1 or TRBD2 (5 bases each). The CDR3 loop spans 18 amino acids. Germline assignment: CDR1 MNHEY and CDR2 SVGEGT. V lost 6 bases and J lost 8, with 29 bases in between. The CDR3 DNA follows: TGTGCCAGCAGCGTCAAAACGCCCGGGGACGCGATGTTTGATGAGCAGTTCTTC. It specifies CASSVKTPGDAMFDEQFF.

The chain is built from TRBV24-1 and TRBJ2-3; D perhaps matches TRBD2 (5 bases). The V gene lost 3 bases and the J gene lost 8 bases, with 14 bases spanning the gap. Germline V gives CDR1 KGHDR, CDR2 SFDVKD. This CDR3 spans 14 amino acids. CDR3 region: CATSDRLPEGTQYF. As DNA, the CDR3 is TGTGCCACCAGTGATCGGCTCCCCGAGGGTACGCAGTATTTT.

This clone was observed once. The gene calls are TRBV2 and TRBJ2-1; TRBD1 aligns across 8 bases. The CDR3 runs 15 residues. Germline lookup yields CDR1 SNHLY and CDR2 FYNNEI. The V and J ends lost 7 bases and 6 bases, in that order; junction bases with no gene match: 11. The DNA for the CDR3 is TGTGCCAGCACCGCCGGGACAGGCCCCATCAATGAGCAGTTCTTC. Amino acids: CASTAGTGPINEQFF.

The chain employs TRBV19 and TRBJ2-3, with TRBD1 matching 8 bases. The CDR3 length is 19 residues. Looked up from germline, CDR1 is LNHDA and CDR2 is SQIVND (reference sequence). V lost 3 bases, J lost 0 bases, and 14 bases stayed unmatched. CDR3 region: CASSIRDRTRMSSTDTQYF. As DNA, the CDR3 is TGTGCCAGTAGTATCCGGGACAGGACCAGAATGTCTAGCACAGATACGCAGTATTTT.

This clone was seen only a few times. Written as DNA, the CDR3 is TGCGCCAGCAGCCCAAACGATTGGGGCGTAAGTGGCTACACCTTC. Protein sequence: CASSPNDWGVSGYTF. The V call is TRBV4-1, the J call TRBJ1-2; maybe TRBD1 (5 bases). Germline CDR1 is MGHRA and CDR2 is YSYEKL. The CDR3 spans 15 residues. Trimming removed 4 bases from V and 7 bases from J, with 19 bases in between.

This clone was seen a handful of times. The chain employs TRBV5-4 and TRBJ1-5, with TRBD1 matching over 8 bases. In germline, CDR1 is SGHNT, CDR2 YYREEE (reference sequence). The V and J ends lost 8 bases and 5 bases, in that order; junction bases with no gene match: 9. The CDR3 runs 14 residues. CDR3 in DNA: TGTGCCAGAGAGATGGGACAGGCGTATCAGCCCCAGCATTTT. Translated, it gives CAREMGQAYQPQHF.

The chain is built from TRBV28 and TRBJ2-1; D unresolved. Germline loops: CDR1 MDHEN, CDR2 SYDVKM. Between the trimmed V and J ends, which lost 7 bases and 8 bases, there was a span of 12 bases. The CDR3 spans 12 residues. The DNA for the CDR3 is TGTGCCAGCACCATGGGGTTATATGAGCAGTTCTTC. Its protein product is CASTMGLYEQFF.

The table lists this clone with a count of one. V usage is TRBV4-2 and J usage is TRBJ2-6, with D hard to call. This CDR3 is 15 amino acids long. Germline CDR1 LGHNA, CDR2 YNFKEQ. Trimming removed 1 base from V and 7 bases from J, with 11 bases in between. CDR3: CASSQGGSDANVLTF. CDR3 nucleotide sequence: TGTGCCAGCAGCCAAGGCGGTAGTGACGCCAACGTCCTGACTTTC.

This chain connects TRBV20-1 to TRBJ2-1, with 7 bases that match TRBD1. The CDR3 is 13 residues long. The germline gives CDR1 DFQATT, CDR2 SNEGSKA (reference sequence). V gave up 3 bases and J gave up 6 bases; unmatched junction bases: 5. The CDR3 DNA reads as TGCAGTGCTAGTCCGGCAGGGGGCAATGAGCAGTTCTTC. Translated, it gives CSASPAGGNEQFF.

V is TRBV29-1 and J is TRBJ2-7; 7 nucleotides agree with TRBD1. Trimming removed 7 bases from V and 4 bases from J; junction bases left unmatched: 4. The CDR3 extends over 11 amino acids. CDR1 is SQVTM and CDR2 is ANQGSEA in the germline V gene. The CDR3 sequence: CSATTGYEQYV. CDR3 nucleotides: TGCAGCGCCACGACAGGGTACGAGCAGTACGTC.

V usage is TRBV30 and J usage is TRBJ1-3, with D perhaps TRBD1 (5 bases). The CDR3 is made up of 15 amino acids. Germline CDR1 and CDR2: GTSNPN and SVGIG (reference sequence). Trimming pared 0 bases from V and 0 bases from J, leaving 9 bases between. The CDR3 protein is CAWSVRTYSGNTIYF. CDR3 DNA sequence: TGTGCCTGGAGTGTAAGGACATACTCTGGAAACACCATATATTTT.

V gene TRBV5-6 combines with J gene TRBJ2-6; D is unclear. There are 16 residues in the CDR3. V lost 4 bases, J lost 2 bases, and 13 bases lay in between. The germline CDR1 and CDR2 sequences are SGHDT and YYEEEE. The CDR3 reads CASSLPGIAGANVLTF. As DNA, the CDR3 is TGTGCCAGCAGCCTCCCCGGAATCGCTGGGGCCAACGTCCTGACTTTC.

The chain combines TRBV7-8 with TRBJ1-1; D is possibly TRBD1 (6 bases). There are 16 residues in the CDR3. CDR1 is SGHVS and CDR2 is FQNEAQ in the germline V gene. V lost 2 bases to trimming and J lost 8 bases, with 21 bases between them. This CDR3 reads CASSLSAGVTPYEAFF. For the CDR3, the DNA is TGTGCCAGCAGCTTAAGTGCAGGGGTCACCCCCTACGAAGCTTTCTTT. The variable domain in full, completed from reference TRBV7-8 and TRBJ1-1, reads GAGVSQSPRYKVAKRGQDVALRCDPISGHVSLFWYQQALGQGPEFLTYFQNEAQLDKSGLPSDRFFAERPEGSVSTLKIQRTQQEDSAVYLCASSLSAGVTPYEAFFGQGTRLTVV.

The V and J genes are TRBV7-6 and TRBJ1-1; the D gene is possibly TRBD1 (6 bases). The CDR3 contains 17 residues. Germline lookup yields CDR1 SGHVS and CDR2 FNYEAQ. Between the trimmed V and J ends, which lost 5 bases and 0 bases, there was a span of 19 bases. The CDR3 sequence: CASSPFPDSPVNTEAFF. As DNA, the CDR3 is TGTGCCAGCAGCCCGTTTCCGGACAGCCCCGTGAACACTGAAGCTTTCTTT.

J is TRBJ1-1 and V is TRBV2, with no clear D. The germline gives CDR1 SNHLY, CDR2 FYNNEI. This CDR3 is built from 11 residues. V was cut by 6 bases and J by 3 bases, with 5 bases left in between. The CDR3 loop reads CASSQYTEAFF. CDR3 DNA: TGTGCCAGCAGCCAATACACTGAAGCTTTCTTT.

The rearrangement links TRBV7-9 to TRBJ1-1, with D possibly being TRBD1 (6 bases). The germline V gene has CDR1 SEHNR and CDR2 FQNEAQ (reference sequence). The length of the CDR3 is 13 residues. The CDR3 region is CAVGGSTHTEAFF. CDR3 DNA sequence: TGTGCTGTAGGGGGGTCAACACACACTGAAGCTTTCTTT.

The chain uses TRBV14 and TRBJ2-2, with D perhaps being TRBD1 or TRBD2 (5 bases each). The germline V gene encodes CDR1 SGHDN and CDR2 FVKESK. CDR3 size: 14 residues. V was shortened by 4 bases and J by 4 bases, with 10 bases between the two germline ends. In DNA, the CDR3 is TGTGCCAGCAGCCCCATCGGGGCCACCGGGGAGCTGTTTTTT. The encoded protein is CASSPIGATGELFF.

This sequence joins TRBV11-2 and TRBJ2-7; D is possibly TRBD2 (5 bases). CDR1 and CDR2 (germline): SGHAT, FQNNGV. V lost 6 bases, J lost 2 bases, and 14 bases lay in between. The CDR3 has 14 amino acids. CDR3 sequence: CASRPGLPTYEQYF. The CDR3 DNA sequence: TGTGCCAGCAGACCCGGACTCCCTACCTACGAGCAGTACTTC.

The chain combines TRBV24-1 with TRBJ2-1; TRBD2 aligns across 8 bases. With 0 bases clipped from V and 3 bases from J, the junction kept 3 bases outside the gene matches. This CDR3 is 16 amino acids long. Germline V gene lookup returns CDR1 KGHDR and CDR2 SFDVKD. Written as DNA, the CDR3 is TGTGCCACCAGTGATTTGGGCGGGAGGAACTACAATGAGCAGTTCTTC. Protein product: CATSDLGGRNYNEQFF.

The J gene is TRBJ1-5, the V gene TRBV7-2; TRBD1 matches 9 bases. Trimming at V came to 2 bases and at J to 11 bases, leaving 7 bases not matched to a gene. This CDR3 is built from 14 residues. Germline V gene lookup returns CDR1 SGHTA and CDR2 FQGNSA. The CDR3 sequence is CASSLRGQGGSQHF. The CDR3 nucleotides are TGTGCCAGCAGCTTAAGGGGACAGGGAGGCTCCCAGCATTTT.

With regard to this clone: This sample also contains other DNA sequences that code for the same CDR3. The rearrangement joins TRBV11-2 to TRBJ2-1; D is uncertain. Germline V CDR1 and CDR2: SGHAT, FQNNGV. V lost 3 bases to trimming and J lost 7 bases, with 4 bases between them. This CDR3 region has 11 residues. The chain's CDR3 is CASSLRNEQFF. In nucleotides, the CDR3 is TGTGCCAGCAGCTTGAGGAATGAGCAGTTCTTC.